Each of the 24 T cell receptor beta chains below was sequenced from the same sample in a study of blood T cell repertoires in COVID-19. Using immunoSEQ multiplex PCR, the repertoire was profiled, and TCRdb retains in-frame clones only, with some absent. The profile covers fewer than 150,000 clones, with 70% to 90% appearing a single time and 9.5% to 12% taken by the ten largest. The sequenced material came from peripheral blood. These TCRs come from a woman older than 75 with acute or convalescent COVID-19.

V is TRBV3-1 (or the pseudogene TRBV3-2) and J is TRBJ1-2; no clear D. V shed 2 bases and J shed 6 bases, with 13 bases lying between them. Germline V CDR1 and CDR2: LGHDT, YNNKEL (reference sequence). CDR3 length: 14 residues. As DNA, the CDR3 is TGTGCCAGCAGCCAACGGGGAGAATATGATGGCTACACCTTC. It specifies CASSQRGEYDGYTF.

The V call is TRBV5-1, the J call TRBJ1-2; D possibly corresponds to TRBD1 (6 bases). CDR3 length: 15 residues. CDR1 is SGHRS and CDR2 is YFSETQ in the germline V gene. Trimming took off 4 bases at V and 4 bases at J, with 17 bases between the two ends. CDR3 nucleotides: TGCGCCAGCAGCCAAACAGGGATGGAGCCCTATGGCTACACCTTC. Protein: CASSQTGMEPYGYTF.

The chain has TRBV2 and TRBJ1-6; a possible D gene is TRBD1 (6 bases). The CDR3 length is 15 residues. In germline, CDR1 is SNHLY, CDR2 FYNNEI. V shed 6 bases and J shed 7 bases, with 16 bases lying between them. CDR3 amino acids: CASSLDRDTNSPLHF. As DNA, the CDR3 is TGTGCCAGCAGCCTTGACCGGGACACCAATTCACCCCTCCACTTT.

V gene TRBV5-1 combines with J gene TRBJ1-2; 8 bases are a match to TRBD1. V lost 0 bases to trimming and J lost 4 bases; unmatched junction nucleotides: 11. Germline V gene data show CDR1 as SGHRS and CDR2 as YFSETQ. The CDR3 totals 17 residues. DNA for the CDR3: TGCGCCAGCAGCTTGGCCCAGGACAGGGCCAACCTCTATGGCTACACCTTC. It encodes CASSLAQDRANLYGYTF. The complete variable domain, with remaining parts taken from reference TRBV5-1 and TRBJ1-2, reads KAGVTQTPRYLIKTRGQQVTLSCSPISGHRSVSWYQQTPGQGLQFLFEYFSETQRNKGNFPGRFSGRQFSNSRSEMNVSTLELGDSALYLCASSLAQDRANLYGYTFGSGTRLTVV.

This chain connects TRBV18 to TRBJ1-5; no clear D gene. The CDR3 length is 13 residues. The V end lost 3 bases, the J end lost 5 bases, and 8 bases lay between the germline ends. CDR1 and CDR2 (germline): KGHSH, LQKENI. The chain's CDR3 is CASSPRMDQPQHF. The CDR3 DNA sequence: TGTGCCAGCTCACCGCGGATGGATCAGCCCCAGCATTTT.

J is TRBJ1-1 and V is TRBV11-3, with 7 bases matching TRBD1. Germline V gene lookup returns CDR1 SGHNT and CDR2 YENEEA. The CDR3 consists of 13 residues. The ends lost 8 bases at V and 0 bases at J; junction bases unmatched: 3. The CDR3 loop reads CASADRVNTEAFF. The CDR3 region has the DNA TGTGCCAGCGCAGACAGGGTGAACACTGAAGCTTTCTTT.

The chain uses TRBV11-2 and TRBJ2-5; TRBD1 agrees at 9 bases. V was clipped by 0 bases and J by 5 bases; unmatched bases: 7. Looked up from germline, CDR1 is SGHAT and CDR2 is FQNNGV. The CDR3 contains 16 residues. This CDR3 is CASSLDGGQGTETQYF. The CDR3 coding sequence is TGTGCCAGCAGCTTAGATGGGGGACAGGGCACGGAGACCCAGTACTTC.

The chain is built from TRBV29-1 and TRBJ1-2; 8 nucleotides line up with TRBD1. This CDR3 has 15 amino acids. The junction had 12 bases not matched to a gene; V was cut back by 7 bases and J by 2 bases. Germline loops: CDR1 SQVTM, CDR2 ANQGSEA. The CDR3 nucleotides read TGCAGCGCTTATACTGGACAGGGAGGAAACTATGGCTACACCTTC. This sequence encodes CSAYTGQGGNYGYTF.

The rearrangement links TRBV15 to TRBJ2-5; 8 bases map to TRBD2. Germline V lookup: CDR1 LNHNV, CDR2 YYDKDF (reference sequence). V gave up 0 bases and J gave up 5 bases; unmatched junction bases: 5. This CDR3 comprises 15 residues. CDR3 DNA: TGTGCCACCAGCAGAGATGTTACGGGGGGGGAGACCCAGTACTTC. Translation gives CATSRDVTGGETQYF.

CDR3 in amino acids: CATASLDRSNYGYTF. In DNA, the CDR3 is TGTGCCACTGCATCTCTGGACAGGTCGAACTATGGCTACACCTTC. The chain links TRBV3-1 (or the pseudogene TRBV3-2) to TRBJ1-2; 7 bases agree with TRBD1. Germline assignment: CDR1 LGHDT and CDR2 YNNKEL (reference sequence). The CDR3 has 15 amino acids. Trimming removed 10 bases from V and 2 bases from J; junction bases left unmatched: 13.

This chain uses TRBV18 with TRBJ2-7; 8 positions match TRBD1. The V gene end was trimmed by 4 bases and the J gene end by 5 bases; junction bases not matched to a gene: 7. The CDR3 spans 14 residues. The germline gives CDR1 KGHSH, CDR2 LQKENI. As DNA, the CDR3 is TGTGCCAGCTCACTAACTCAGGGGGCCCACGAGCAGTACTTC. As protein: CASSLTQGAHEQYF.

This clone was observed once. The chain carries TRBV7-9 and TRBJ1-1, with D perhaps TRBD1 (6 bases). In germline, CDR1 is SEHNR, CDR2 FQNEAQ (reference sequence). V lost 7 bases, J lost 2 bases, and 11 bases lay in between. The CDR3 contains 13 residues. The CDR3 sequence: CASNPTGNTEAFF. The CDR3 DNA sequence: TGTGCCAGCAACCCGACAGGAAACACTGAAGCTTTCTTT.

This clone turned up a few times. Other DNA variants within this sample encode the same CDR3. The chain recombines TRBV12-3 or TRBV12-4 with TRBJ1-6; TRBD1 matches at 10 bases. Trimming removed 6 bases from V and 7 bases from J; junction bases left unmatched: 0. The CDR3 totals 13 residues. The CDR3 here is CASRGQGNSPLHF. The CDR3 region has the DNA TGTGCCAGCAGGGGACAGGGGAATTCACCCCTCCACTTT.

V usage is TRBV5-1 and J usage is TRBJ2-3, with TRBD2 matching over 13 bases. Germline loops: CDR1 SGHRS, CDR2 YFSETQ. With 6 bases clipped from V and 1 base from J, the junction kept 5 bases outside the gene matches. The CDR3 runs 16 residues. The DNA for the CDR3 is TGCGCCAGCACCCAACTAGCGGGGGGGGGCACAGATACGCAGTATTTT. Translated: CASTQLAGGGTDTQYF.

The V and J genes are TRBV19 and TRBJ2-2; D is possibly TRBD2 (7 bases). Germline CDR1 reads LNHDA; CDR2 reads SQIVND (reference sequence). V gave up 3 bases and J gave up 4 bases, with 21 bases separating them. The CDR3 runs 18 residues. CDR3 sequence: CASSIVTGGLPGTGELFF. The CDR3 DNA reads TGTGCCAGTAGTATCGTCACGGGGGGCCTACCGGGCACCGGGGAGCTGTTTTTT.

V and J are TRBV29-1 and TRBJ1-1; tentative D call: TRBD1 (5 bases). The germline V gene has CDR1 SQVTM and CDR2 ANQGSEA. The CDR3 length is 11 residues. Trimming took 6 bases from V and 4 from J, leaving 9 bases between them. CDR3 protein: CSVGGATEAFF. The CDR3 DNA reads TGCAGCGTCGGTGGGGCCACTGAAGCTTTCTTT.

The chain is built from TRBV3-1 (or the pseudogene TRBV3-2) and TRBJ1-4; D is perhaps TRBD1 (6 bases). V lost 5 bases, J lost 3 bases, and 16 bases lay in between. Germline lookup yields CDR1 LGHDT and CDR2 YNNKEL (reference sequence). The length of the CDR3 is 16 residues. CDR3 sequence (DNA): TGTGCCAGCAGCGTCTCCGGGACAAGGCCTAATGAAAAACTGTTTTTT. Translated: CASSVSGTRPNEKLFF.

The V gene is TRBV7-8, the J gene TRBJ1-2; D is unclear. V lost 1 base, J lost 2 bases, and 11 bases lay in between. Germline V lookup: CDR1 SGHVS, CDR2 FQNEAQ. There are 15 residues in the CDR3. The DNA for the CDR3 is TGTGCCAGCAGCTTAGGGGGAGGGTGGAACTATGGCTACACCTTC. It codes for CASSLGGGWNYGYTF.

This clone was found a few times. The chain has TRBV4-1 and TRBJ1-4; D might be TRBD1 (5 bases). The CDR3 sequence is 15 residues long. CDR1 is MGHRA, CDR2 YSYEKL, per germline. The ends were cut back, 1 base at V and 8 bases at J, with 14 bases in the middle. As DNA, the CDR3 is TGCGCCAGCAGCCAAGGGGGCCCCGAGTCGGAAAAACTGTTTTTT. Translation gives CASSQGGPESEKLFF.

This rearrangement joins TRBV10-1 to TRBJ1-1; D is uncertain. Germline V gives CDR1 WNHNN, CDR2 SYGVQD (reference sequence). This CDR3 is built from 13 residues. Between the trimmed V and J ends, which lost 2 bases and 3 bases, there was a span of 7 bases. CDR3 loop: CASSEMGDTEAFF. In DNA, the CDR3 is TGCGCCAGCAGTGAGATGGGAGACACTGAAGCTTTCTTT.

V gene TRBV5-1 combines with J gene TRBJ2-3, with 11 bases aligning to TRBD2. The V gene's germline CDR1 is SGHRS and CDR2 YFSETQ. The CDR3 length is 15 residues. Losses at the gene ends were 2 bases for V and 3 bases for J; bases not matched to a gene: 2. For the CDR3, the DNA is TGCGCCAGCAGCTTTTCTAGCGGGGGGACAGATACGCAGTATTTT. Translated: CASSFSSGGTDTQYF. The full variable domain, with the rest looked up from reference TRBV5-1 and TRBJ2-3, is KAGVTQTPRYLIKTRGQQVTLSCSPISGHRSVSWYQQTPGQGLQFLFEYFSETQRNKGNFPGRFSGRQFSNSRSEMNVSTLELGDSALYLCASSFSSGGTDTQYFGPGTRLTVL.

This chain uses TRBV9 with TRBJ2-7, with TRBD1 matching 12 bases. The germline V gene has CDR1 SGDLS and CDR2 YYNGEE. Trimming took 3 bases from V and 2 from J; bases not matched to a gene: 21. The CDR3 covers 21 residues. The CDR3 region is CASSEGTGGARLRGTTYEQYF. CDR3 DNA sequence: TGTGCCAGCAGCGAGGGGACAGGGGGCGCCCGGTTGCGGGGAACTACCTACGAGCAGTACTTC.

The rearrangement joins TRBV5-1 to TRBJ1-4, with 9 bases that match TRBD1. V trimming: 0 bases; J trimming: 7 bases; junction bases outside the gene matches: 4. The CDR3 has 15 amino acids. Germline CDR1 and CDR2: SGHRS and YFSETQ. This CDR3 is CASSLAPGQGEKLFF. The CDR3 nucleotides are TGCGCCAGCAGCTTGGCTCCGGGACAGGGTGAAAAACTGTTTTTT.

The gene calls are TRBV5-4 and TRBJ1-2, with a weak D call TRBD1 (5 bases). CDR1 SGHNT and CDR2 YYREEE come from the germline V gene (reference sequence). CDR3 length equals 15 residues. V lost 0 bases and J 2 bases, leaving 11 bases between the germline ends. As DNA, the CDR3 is TGTGCCAGCAGCTTGGGACAGACCCCGAACTATGGCTACACCTTC. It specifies CASSLGQTPNYGYTF. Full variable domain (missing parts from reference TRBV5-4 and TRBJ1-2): ETGVTQSPTHLIKTRGQQVTLRCSSQSGHNTVSWYQQALGQGPQFIFQYYREEENGRGNFPPRFSGLQFPNYSSELNVNALELDDSALYLCASSLGQTPNYGYTFGSGTRLTVV.